The 29 T cell receptor beta chains below were found in one sample sequenced in a study of chemoradiotherapy in HPV16-positive cancers. The data were produced by immunoSEQ multiplex PCR, yet TCRdb's version contains in-frame clones alone and is incomplete. This table has about 15,000 clones, 85% to 90% appearing once. This sample comprised blood, obtained from a patient who underwent chemoradiotherapy. Receptor source: a human donor with HPV-associated anogenital cancer.

V is TRBV2 and J is TRBJ1-1; D perhaps matches TRBD1 (6 bases). The CDR3 loop spans 12 amino acids. CDR1 is SNHLY, CDR2 FYNNEI, per germline. Trimming pared 6 bases from V and 6 bases from J, leaving 11 bases between. The DNA for the CDR3 is TGTGCCAGCAGCTTCGAGGGGGCTGAAGCTTTCTTT. Protein: CASSFEGAEAFF.

This sequence joins TRBV19 and TRBJ1-1, with a tentative D call TRBD1 (5 bases). Between the trimmed V and J ends, which lost 10 bases and 4 bases, there was a span of 19 bases. This CDR3 is 14 amino acids long. Germline CDR1 is LNHDA and CDR2 is SQIVND (reference sequence). CDR3: CATLRGAAFTEAFF. The CDR3 DNA is TGTGCCACCCTTAGAGGGGCGGCCTTCACTGAAGCTTTCTTT.

This chain connects TRBV7-2 to TRBJ2-3; 8 bases are a match to TRBD2. With 8 bases clipped from V and 2 bases from J, the junction kept 3 bases outside the gene matches. Germline V CDR1 and CDR2: SGHTA, FQGNSA. This CDR3 has 13 amino acids. The CDR3 protein is CASHSGNTDTQYF. The CDR3, as DNA: TGTGCCAGCCATAGCGGGAACACAGATACGCAGTATTTT.

The rearrangement links TRBV28 to TRBJ2-7; TRBD2 matches at 7 bases. Germline V lookup: CDR1 MDHEN, CDR2 SYDVKM. Unmatched junction bases numbered 11, after V lost 9 bases and J lost 3 bases. The CDR3 is 14 amino acids. Written as DNA, the CDR3 is TGTGCCAGTAGAGGACTAGTCGGTGGCTACGAGCAGTACTTC. It specifies CASRGLVGGYEQYF.

This chain connects TRBV7-6 to TRBJ2-7; TRBD2 agrees at 9 bases. The CDR3 is 17 amino acids. V was clipped by 5 bases and J by 4 bases; unmatched bases: 15. Germline loops: CDR1 SGHVS, CDR2 FNYEAQ. The CDR3 DNA reads TGTGCCAGCAGCAGCCTGGCCGGGAGTAGCGGGAGTTACGAGCAGTACTTC. Protein sequence: CASSSLAGSSGSYEQYF.

The chain joins TRBV7-2 to TRBJ2-2; no reliable D call. Germline V gives CDR1 SGHTA, CDR2 FQGNSA. V lost 2 bases and J lost 1, with 5 bases in between. The CDR3 consists of 14 residues. CDR3 residues: CASSLSQNTGELFF. In nucleotides, the CDR3 is TGTGCCAGCAGCTTATCGCAGAACACCGGGGAGCTGTTTTTT.

The rearrangement uses TRBV2 and TRBJ1-5, with D perhaps matching TRBD1 (6 bases). The CDR3 is made up of 13 amino acids. The germline V gene encodes CDR1 SNHLY and CDR2 FYNNEI. V was shortened by 7 bases and J by 4 bases, with 11 bases between the two germline ends. CDR3 region: CASKGQGNQPQHF. The CDR3 region has the DNA TGTGCCAGCAAGGGGCAGGGGAATCAGCCCCAGCATTTT.

This clone has only one observation. At one end, the junction sequence differs from germline, possibly due to a read error. V usage is TRBV5-1 and J usage is TRBJ1-5, with D tentatively TRBD1 (5 bases). The CDR3 extends over 14 amino acids. The germline V gene has CDR1 SGHRS and CDR2 YFSETQ. Here the CDR3 DNA reads TGCGCCAGCAGCTCAGGGAGAGCGGGTCAGCCCCTGCATTTT. Translation gives CASSSGRAGQPLHF.

The rearrangement joins TRBV9 to TRBJ1-2, with D perhaps TRBD1 (6 bases). With 4 bases removed from V and 4 bases from J, the gap between germline ends came to 14 bases. The CDR3 contains 14 residues. The V gene's germline CDR1 is SGDLS and CDR2 YYNGEE. The CDR3 loop reads CASSPWRGTYGYTF. CDR3 coding DNA: TGTGCCAGCAGCCCCTGGAGGGGGACCTATGGCTACACCTTC.

V usage is TRBV19 and J usage is TRBJ2-5; D is possibly TRBD2 (6 bases). The germline V gene encodes CDR1 LNHDA and CDR2 SQIVND (reference sequence). The length of the CDR3 is 14 residues. Trimming left V 4 bases short and J 2 bases short, with 11 bases between. The CDR3 bases are TGTGCCAGTAGTAGCGGGACTCTTCAAGAGACCCAGTACTTC. It translates to CASSSGTLQETQYF.

V and J are TRBV28 and TRBJ2-3; D uncertain. Germline V gene lookup returns CDR1 MDHEN and CDR2 SYDVKM. The CDR3 length is 13 residues. Trimming removed 11 bases at V and 2 bases at J, with 14 bases between. The CDR3 is CAVQDGNTDTQYF. The DNA of the CDR3 is TGTGCCGTCCAAGATGGGAACACAGATACGCAGTATTTT.

The chain employs TRBV2 and TRBJ2-7; 8 bases are a match to TRBD2. V dropped 6 bases and J dropped 5; count of bases not matched to a gene: 9. The CDR3 covers 14 residues. Looked up from germline, CDR1 is SNHLY and CDR2 is FYNNEI. The CDR3 here is CASRGTSPRNEQYF. CDR3 nucleotide sequence: TGTGCCAGCAGGGGGACTAGTCCCAGGAACGAGCAGTACTTC.

The rearrangement uses TRBV4-2 and TRBJ2-7, with D uncertain. Germline CDR1 LGHNA, CDR2 YNFKEQ. V was pared by 1 base and J by 1 base, with 14 bases between. The CDR3 has 16 amino acids. Here the CDR3 DNA reads TGTGCCAGCAGCCAAGCATCCACCGAGGCTTCCTACGAGCAGTACTTC. This translates into CASSQASTEASYEQYF.

The chain has TRBV7-6 and TRBJ2-1; TRBD2 matches 7 bases. Germline V lookup: CDR1 SGHVS, CDR2 FNYEAQ. This CDR3 comprises 15 residues. The junction had 5 bases not matched to a gene; V was cut back by 0 bases and J by 6 bases. For the CDR3, the DNA is TGTGCCAGCAGCTTAGCGGGAGGGCCGGCCAATGAGCAGTTCTTC. This encodes CASSLAGGPANEQFF. The whole variable domain, remainder taken from reference TRBV7-6 and TRBJ2-1, is GAGVSQSPRYKVTKRGQDVALRCDPISGHVSLYWYRQALGQGPEFLTYFNYEAQQDKSGLPNDRFSAERPEGSISTLTIQRTEQRDSAMYRCASSLAGGPANEQFFGPGTRLTVL.

The chain is built from TRBV4-1 and TRBJ2-5, with D uncertain. TRBJ2-7 matches the DNA end more closely, so the J call is doubtful. The V gene's germline CDR1 is MGHRA and CDR2 YSYEKL. The CDR3 sequence is 13 residues long. The CDR3 DNA is TGCGCCAGCAGACCGACGGACCACTACGAGCAGTACTTC. It translates to CASRPTDHYEQYF.

V is TRBV2 and J is TRBJ2-7; D gene uncertain. V was cut by 7 bases and J by 0 bases, with 7 bases left in between. This CDR3 is built from 12 residues. Germline V gene data show CDR1 as SNHLY and CDR2 as FYNNEI. The CDR3 here is CASKSLSYEQYF. CDR3 bases: TGTGCCAGCAAAAGCCTCTCCTACGAGCAGTACTTC.

The genes are TRBV10-2 and TRBJ2-3; D is possibly TRBD2 (7 bases). Per the germline V gene, CDR1 is WSHSY and CDR2 is SAAADI. The CDR3 is 15 amino acids. The V end lost 10 bases, the J end lost 5 bases, and 22 bases lay between the germline ends. CDR3 nucleotides: TGCGCCACCCTACCCCGGGCGGGGGCTCGAGATACGCAGTATTTT. Its translation: CATLPRAGARDTQYF.

This clone was counted only a few times. CDR3 sequence: CASSVAQFNEQFF. The CDR3 DNA follows: TGTGCCAGCAGCGTAGCTCAGTTTAATGAGCAGTTCTTC. V is TRBV9 and J is TRBJ2-1, with D uncertain. The CDR3 contains 13 residues. Germline V CDR1 and CDR2: SGDLS, YYNGEE. The germline V and J ends were trimmed by 0 bases and 7 bases, with 8 bases remaining between them. Complete variable domain (other parts from reference TRBV9 and TRBJ2-1): DSGVTQTPKHLITATGQRVTLRCSPRSGDLSVYWYQQSLDQGLQFLIQYYNGEERAKGNILERFSAQQFPDLHSELNLSSLELGDSALYFCASSVAQFNEQFFGPGTRLTVL.

The J gene is TRBJ2-1, the V gene TRBV7-2; 11 nucleotides align to TRBD2. This CDR3 comprises 16 residues. After removal of 3 bases from V and 7 bases from J, the junction contained 8 bases not matched to a gene. Germline CDR1 and CDR2: SGHTA and FQGNSA. CDR3 nucleotides: TGTGCCAGCAGCTTTCCGGGACTAGCGGCGTCTAATGAGCAGTTCTTC. It encodes CASSFPGLAASNEQFF.

This chain connects TRBV4-2 to TRBJ2-1, with D perhaps matching TRBD2 (6 bases). The CDR3 covers 15 residues. V was pared by 4 bases and J by 4 bases, with 14 bases between. Germline loops: CDR1 LGHNA, CDR2 YNFKEQ. CDR3 in amino acids: CASSRNLADYNEQFF. In nucleotides, the CDR3 is TGTGCCAGCAGCCGTAATTTAGCGGATTACAATGAGCAGTTCTTC.

This clone was observed a few times. V usage is TRBV18 and J usage is TRBJ2-3; no firm D call. The germline V and J ends were trimmed by 6 bases and 3 bases, with 13 bases remaining between them. This CDR3 has 14 amino acids. Germline V gene data show CDR1 as KGHSH and CDR2 as LQKENI. For the CDR3, the DNA is TGTGCCAGCTCCCCCTCCTTTAGAACAGATACGCAGTATTTT. Translation: CASSPSFRTDTQYF. The variable domain in full, completed from reference TRBV18 and TRBJ2-3, reads NAGVMQNPRHLVRRRGQEARLRCSPMKGHSHVYWYRQLPEEGLKFMVYLQKENIIDESGMPKERFSAEFPKEGPSILRIQQVVRGDSAAYFCASSPSFRTDTQYFGPGTRLTVL.

CDR3: CASKRRLSYEQYF. CDR3 nucleotide sequence: TGTGCCAGCAAACGACGGCTGTCCTACGAGCAGTACTTC. V and J are TRBV6-1 and TRBJ2-7; D gene uncertain. The germline V and J ends were trimmed by 7 bases and 1 base, with 11 bases remaining between them. Germline lookup yields CDR1 MNHNS and CDR2 SASEGT. The CDR3 is 13 residues long.

The chain links TRBV5-1 to TRBJ2-5, with 8 bases that match TRBD2. There are 15 residues in the CDR3. V lost 0 bases, J lost 2 bases, and 3 bases stayed unmatched. Looked up from germline, CDR1 is SGHRS and CDR2 is YFSETQ. In DNA form, the CDR3 reads TGCGCCAGCAGCTTGGGACTAGCGAGACAAGAGACCCAGTACTTC. Translation gives CASSLGLARQETQYF. The full variable domain, with the rest looked up from reference TRBV5-1 and TRBJ2-5, is KAGVTQTPRYLIKTRGQQVTLSCSPISGHRSVSWYQQTPGQGLQFLFEYFSETQRNKGNFPGRFSGRQFSNSRSEMNVSTLELGDSALYLCASSLGLARQETQYFGPGTRLLVL.

This chain links TRBV30 with TRBJ1-5, with no clear D. The CDR3 runs to 16 residues. Germline V gene lookup returns CDR1 GTSNPN and CDR2 SVGIG (reference sequence). CDR3 sequence: CAFSSGSPNSNQPQHF. CDR3 coding DNA: TGTGCTTTTTCAAGTGGCAGTCCCAATAGCAATCAGCCCCAGCATTTT.

This clone was recorded once. The gene calls are TRBV11-1 and TRBJ2-3; D possibly corresponds to TRBD2 (5 bases). There are 13 residues in the CDR3. The germline CDR1 and CDR2 sequences are SGHAT and FQDESV (reference sequence). The V gene lost 4 bases and the J gene lost 3 bases, with 8 bases spanning the gap. This chain's CDR3 is CASSYLATDTQYF. CDR3 DNA: TGTGCCAGCAGCTATCTAGCTACAGATACGCAGTATTTT.

J is TRBJ2-1 and V is TRBV12-5, with 7 positions matching TRBD2. The ends lost 0 bases at V and 6 bases at J; junction bases unmatched: 29. This CDR3 is 23 amino acids long. Germline assignment: CDR1 LGHNT and CDR2 FRNRAP. The CDR3 DNA sequence: TGTGCTAGTGGTTTGGTTGAGAGGAGTTTAGGGACTATAGCTGGTGGGTCGTCCAATGAGCAGTTCTTC. It codes for CASGLVERSLGTIAGGSSNEQFF.

The rearrangement joins TRBV29-1 to TRBJ1-1; D perhaps matches TRBD1 (6 bases). The CDR3 loop spans 11 amino acids. The V gene lost 6 bases and the J gene lost 4 bases, with 9 bases spanning the gap. The germline V gene has CDR1 SQVTM and CDR2 ANQGSEA. The CDR3, as DNA: TGCAGCGTACAGGGCGTCACTGAAGCTTTCTTT. Translated, it gives CSVQGVTEAFF.

This chain links TRBV5-4 with TRBJ1-4; 7 nucleotides agree with TRBD1. V shed 4 bases, J shed 3 bases, and the junction held 9 bases outside the gene matches. Germline CDR1 is SGHNT and CDR2 is YYREEE (reference sequence). CDR3 length: 16 amino acids. This CDR3 reads CASSTRQGRSNEKLFF. In DNA, the CDR3 is TGTGCCAGCAGCACGAGACAGGGCAGGTCTAATGAAAAACTGTTTTTT.

The chain uses TRBV9 and TRBJ2-1, with D perhaps TRBD1 (7 bases). The CDR3 consists of 15 residues. Trimming removed 3 bases at V and 9 bases at J, with 19 bases between. Per germline, CDR1 SGDLS and CDR2 YYNGEE. CDR3 DNA sequence: TGTGCCAGCAGCGCTCGGAGCACAGGGGAGGTTGAGCAGTTCTTC. The encoded protein is CASSARSTGEVEQFF.